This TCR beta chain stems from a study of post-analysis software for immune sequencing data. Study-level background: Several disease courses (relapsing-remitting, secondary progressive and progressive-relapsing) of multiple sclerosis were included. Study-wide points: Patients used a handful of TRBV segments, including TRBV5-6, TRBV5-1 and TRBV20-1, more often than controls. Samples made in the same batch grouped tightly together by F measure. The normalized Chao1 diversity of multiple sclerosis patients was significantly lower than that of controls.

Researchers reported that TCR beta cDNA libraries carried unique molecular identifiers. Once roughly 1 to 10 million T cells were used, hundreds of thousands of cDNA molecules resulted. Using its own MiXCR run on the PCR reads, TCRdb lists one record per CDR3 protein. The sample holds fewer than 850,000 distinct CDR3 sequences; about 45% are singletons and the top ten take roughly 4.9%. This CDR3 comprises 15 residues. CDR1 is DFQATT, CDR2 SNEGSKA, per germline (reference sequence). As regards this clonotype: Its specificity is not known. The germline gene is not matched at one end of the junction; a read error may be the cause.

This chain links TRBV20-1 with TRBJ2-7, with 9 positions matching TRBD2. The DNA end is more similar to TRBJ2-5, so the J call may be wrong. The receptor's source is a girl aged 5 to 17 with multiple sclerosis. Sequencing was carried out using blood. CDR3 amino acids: CSVRAGGRAGETQYF. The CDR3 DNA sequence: TGCAGTGTTAGAGCGGGAGGCAGAGCCGGGGAGACCCAGTACTTC.